These 19 T cell receptor beta chains were sequenced from one sample in a study of cytomegalovirus exposure and HLA in healthy donors. A multiplex PCR was run with 60 Vbeta primers and 13 Jbeta primers. TCRdb's copy holds only in-frame clones and misses some; the assay was immunoSEQ multiplex PCR. The sample lists some 130,000 clones, around three quarters seen once, with roughly 3.9% in the top ten. The specimen sequenced was PBMCs. Receptor source: a male donor in good health and CMV-seropositive.

Here the CDR3 reads CASSYSPGGIEYGYTF. In DNA form, the CDR3 reads TGTGCCAGCAGTTACTCCCCCGGGGGTATTGAGTATGGCTACACCTTC. The chain links TRBV6-6 to TRBJ1-2; D might be TRBD1 (5 bases). V lost 0 bases and J lost 5, with 16 bases in between. CDR1 and CDR2 from the germline V gene are MNHNY and SVGAGI (reference sequence). This CDR3 spans 16 amino acids.

This chain links TRBV5-8 with TRBJ1-4; D ambiguous. V lost 2 bases to trimming and J lost 7 bases, with 12 bases between them. Germline lookup yields CDR1 SGHTS and CDR2 YDEGEE. The CDR3 extends over 14 amino acids. The CDR3 sequence: CASSFWQSGEKLFF. In DNA form, the CDR3 reads TGTGCCAGCAGCTTCTGGCAGAGCGGTGAAAAACTGTTTTTT.

The rearrangement links TRBV21-1 to TRBJ1-5; TRBD1 is the table's D call and was not checked against the DNA. TRBV21-1 is a pseudogene. The CDR3 totals 16 residues. CDR3 sequence: CASSNPGSHSNQPQHF. For the CDR3, the DNA is TGTGCCAGCAGCAATCCAGGGTCACATAGCAATCAGCCCCAGCATTTT.

The table lists this clone with a count of one. The V call is TRBV5-8, the J call TRBJ1-5, with D uncertain. The length of the CDR3 is 14 residues. CDR1 and CDR2 (germline): SGHTS, YDEGEE. V lost 4 bases, J lost 6 bases, and 14 bases lay in between. As DNA, the CDR3 is TGTGCCAGCAGCCCCCCCTACTCAGGTCAGCCCCAGCATTTT. It codes for CASSPPYSGQPQHF.

The rearrangement links TRBV5-4 to TRBJ1-2; D remains unclear. CDR1 and CDR2 from the germline V gene are SGHNT and YYREEE (reference sequence). The CDR3 sequence is 14 residues long. Trimming removed 1 base at V and 1 base at J, with 8 bases between. For the CDR3, the DNA is TGTGCCAGCAGCTTGACAGAGAATAACTATGGCTACACCTTC. Protein product: CASSLTENNYGYTF.

The chain recombines TRBV10-3 with TRBJ2-7, with 11 nucleotides matching TRBD2. The CDR3 is 14 amino acids. Trimming removed 5 bases from V and 5 bases from J; junction bases left unmatched: 5. The V gene's germline CDR1 is ENHRY and CDR2 SYGVKD. Here the CDR3 reads CAISLGTSGDEQYF. CDR3 coding DNA: TGTGCCATCAGTTTAGGGACTAGCGGAGACGAGCAGTACTTC.

The rearrangement joins TRBV5-1 to TRBJ2-3, with TRBD2 matching over 7 bases. Germline CDR1 reads SGHRS; CDR2 reads YFSETQ. V shed 4 bases, J shed 3 bases, and the junction held 11 bases outside the gene matches. The CDR3 spans 16 residues. The CDR3 DNA follows: TGCGCCAGCAGCCTCTCCTCTCGCGGGAGAACAGATACGCAGTATTTT. Its translation: CASSLSSRGRTDTQYF.

In this sample, this clone turned up a few times. V gene TRBV11-1 combines with J gene TRBJ1-1; 12 bases map to TRBD1. V lost 5 bases to trimming and J lost 1 base; unmatched junction nucleotides: 2. Germline CDR1 and CDR2: SGHAT and FQDESV (reference sequence). The CDR3 totals 15 residues. CDR3 sequence (DNA): TGTGCCAGCAGCGGGGGACAGGGGGCGAACACTGAAGCTTTCTTT. Translation gives CASSGGQGANTEAFF.

V is TRBV7-9 and J is TRBJ2-5; the match to TRBD2 covers 7 bases. The ends lost 5 bases at V and 0 bases at J; junction bases unmatched: 9. This CDR3 region has 16 residues. Germline V gene data show CDR1 as SEHNR and CDR2 as FQNEAQ (reference sequence). This CDR3 is CASSPRPGRYQETQYF. Here the CDR3 DNA reads TGTGCCAGCAGCCCGAGGCCCGGGAGGTACCAAGAGACCCAGTACTTC. Variable domain in full (rest from reference TRBV7-9 and TRBJ2-5): DTGVSQNPRHKITKRGQNVTFRCDPISEHNRLYWYRQTLGQGPEFLTYFQNEAQLEKSRLLSDRFSAERPKGSFSTLEIQRTEQGDSAMYLCASSPRPGRYQETQYFGPGTRLLVL.

CDR3: CASSEVWGQSSQPQHF. CDR3 DNA: TGTGCCAGCAGTGAAGTTTGGGGACAGTCGAGTCAGCCCCAGCATTTT. V is TRBV2 and J is TRBJ1-5; 7 nucleotides line up with TRBD1. The CDR3 totals 16 residues. CDR1 SNHLY and CDR2 FYNNEI come from the germline V gene. After removal of 1 base from V and 6 bases from J, the junction contained 9 bases not matched to a gene.

The chain carries TRBV7-5 and TRBJ2-2; TRBD2, the table's D call, was not compared with the DNA. TRBV7-5 is a pseudogene. The CDR3 covers 17 residues. The CDR3 DNA follows: TGTGCCAGAAGCACCCCTCCGCGGTCGCCTAACACCGGGGAGCTGTTTTTT. This translates into CARSTPPRSPNTGELFF.

The chain is built from TRBV28 and TRBJ1-5; D is perhaps TRBD1 (6 bases). Looked up from germline, CDR1 is MDHEN and CDR2 is SYDVKM. CDR3 length: 14 amino acids. V gave up 6 bases and J gave up 2 bases, with 11 bases separating them. CDR3 sequence: CASSTRQGNQPQHF. The CDR3 bases are TGTGCCAGCAGCACCCGACAGGGCAATCAGCCCCAGCATTTT.

This clone came up a few times. This chain links TRBV7-8 with TRBJ2-1; maybe TRBD2 (6 bases). Trimming left V 5 bases short and J 4 bases short, with 18 bases between. The germline CDR1 and CDR2 sequences are SGHVS and FQNEAQ. This CDR3 is built from 16 residues. CDR3 region: CASSPGLPPIYNEQFF. CDR3 nucleotide sequence: TGTGCCAGCAGCCCGGGACTTCCTCCAATATACAATGAGCAGTTCTTC.

The chain links TRBV7-6 to TRBJ1-1; no clear D gene. Germline V gives CDR1 SGHVS, CDR2 FNYEAQ. The CDR3 is made up of 14 amino acids. The V gene lost 1 base and the J gene lost 2 bases, with 8 bases spanning the gap. Here the CDR3 DNA reads TGTGCCAGCAGCTTAGGTGCAGGTAACACTGAAGCTTTCTTT. Protein product: CASSLGAGNTEAFF.

V is TRBV19 and J is TRBJ2-5; D perhaps matches TRBD1 (6 bases). The J call is uncertain, as TRBJ2-7 better fits the DNA end. Germline assignment: CDR1 LNHDA and CDR2 SQIVND (reference sequence). The CDR3 is made up of 14 amino acids. The CDR3: CASSRRDTSYEQYF. Written as DNA, the CDR3 is TGTGCCAGTAGCCGCCGGGACACTTCCTACGAGCAGTACTTC.

The gene calls are TRBV29-1 and TRBJ2-3; D remains unclear. Germline V gene lookup returns CDR1 SQVTM and CDR2 ANQGSEA. V was trimmed by 5 bases and J by 6 bases, leaving 12 bases between them. The CDR3 covers 12 residues. The DNA of the CDR3 is TGCAGCGTTCCAATCGCGAGGGATACGCAGTATTTT. Translated: CSVPIARDTQYF.

This clone was picked up a small number of times. The V and J genes are TRBV28 and TRBJ1-1; D uncertain. CDR1 is MDHEN, CDR2 SYDVKM, per germline. Between the trimmed V and J ends, which lost 5 bases and 3 bases, there was a span of 28 bases. This CDR3 is 19 amino acids long. CDR3: CASSPSIGLGAIYDTEAFF. The CDR3 coding sequence is TGTGCCAGCAGTCCCTCGATTGGGTTGGGAGCCATCTATGACACTGAAGCTTTCTTT.

J is TRBJ1-2 and V is TRBV19, with D tentatively TRBD1 (5 bases). This CDR3 is built from 15 residues. The ends were cut back, 1 base at V and 2 bases at J, with 11 bases in the middle. Germline V gives CDR1 LNHDA, CDR2 SQIVND (reference sequence). Here the CDR3 DNA reads TGTGCCAGTAGTATAGGTTTACAGGAGAACTATGGCTACACCTTC. Protein: CASSIGLQENYGYTF.

The CDR3 sequence is CSVDFPGQITNTEAFF. CDR3 bases: TGCAGCGTTGACTTTCCGGGACAGATAACGAACACTGAAGCTTTCTTT. The chain uses TRBV29-1 and TRBJ1-1; TRBD1 matches at 7 bases. The J segment lost 1 base and the V segment lost 3 bases, leaving 11 bases of the junction unmatched. The CDR3 covers 16 residues. CDR1 is SQVTM, CDR2 ANQGSEA, per germline.